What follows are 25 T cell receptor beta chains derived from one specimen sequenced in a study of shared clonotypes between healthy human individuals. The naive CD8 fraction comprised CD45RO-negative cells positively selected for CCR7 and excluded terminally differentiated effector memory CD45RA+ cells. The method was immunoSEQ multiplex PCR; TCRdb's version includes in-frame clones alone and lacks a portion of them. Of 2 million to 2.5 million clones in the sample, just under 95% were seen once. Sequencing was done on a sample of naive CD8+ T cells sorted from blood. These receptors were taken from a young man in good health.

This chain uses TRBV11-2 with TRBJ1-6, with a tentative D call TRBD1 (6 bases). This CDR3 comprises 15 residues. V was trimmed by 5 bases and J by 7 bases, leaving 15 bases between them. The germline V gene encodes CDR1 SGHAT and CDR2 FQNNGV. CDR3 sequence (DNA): TGTGCCAGCAGCCCAGCAGGGGTATACAATTCACCCCTCCACTTT. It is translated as CASSPAGVYNSPLHF. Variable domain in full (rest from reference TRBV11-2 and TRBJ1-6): EAGVAQSPRYKIIEKRQSVAFWCNPISGHATLYWYQQILGQGPKLLIQFQNNGVVDDSQLPKDRFSAERLKGVDSTLKIQPAKLEDSAVYLCASSPAGVYNSPLHFGNGTRLTVT.

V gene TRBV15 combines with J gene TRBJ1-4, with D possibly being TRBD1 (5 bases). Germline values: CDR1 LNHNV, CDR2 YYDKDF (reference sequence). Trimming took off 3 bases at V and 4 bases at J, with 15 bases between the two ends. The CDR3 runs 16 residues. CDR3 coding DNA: TGTGCCACCAGCAGGTCCGGGGAGGGACTTAATGAAAAACTGTTTTTT. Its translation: CATSRSGEGLNEKLFF. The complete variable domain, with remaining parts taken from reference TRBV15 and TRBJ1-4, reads DAMVIQNPRYQVTQFGKPVTLSCSQTLNHNVMYWYQQKSSQAPKLLFHYYDKDFNNEADTPDNFQSRRPNTSFCFLDIRSPGLGDTAMYLCATSRSGEGLNEKLFFGSGTQLSVL.

CDR3 DNA sequence: TGTGCCAGTAGCCGACAGGGCTTGAACACTGAAGCTTTCTTT. It translates to CASSRQGLNTEAFF. The rearrangement joins TRBV19 to TRBJ1-1; TRBD1 aligns across 7 bases. The CDR3 is 14 amino acids. The trim removed 6 bases at V and 0 bases at J, leaving 4 bases unmatched. Germline CDR1 reads LNHDA; CDR2 reads SQIVND (reference sequence). The entire variable domain, with the rest obtained from reference TRBV19 and TRBJ1-1, is as follows: DGGITQSPKYLFRKEGQNVTLSCEQNLNHDAMYWYRQDPGQGLRLIYYSQIVNDFQKGDIAEGYSVSREKKESFPLTVTSAQKNPTAFYLCASSRQGLNTEAFFGQGTRLTVV.

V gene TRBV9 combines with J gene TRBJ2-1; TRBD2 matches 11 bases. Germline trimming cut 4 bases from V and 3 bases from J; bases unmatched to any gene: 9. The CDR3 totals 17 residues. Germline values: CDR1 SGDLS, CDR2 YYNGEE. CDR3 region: CASSQGTSGQSYNEQFF. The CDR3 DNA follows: TGTGCCAGCAGCCAGGGGACTAGCGGTCAGAGCTACAATGAGCAGTTCTTC.

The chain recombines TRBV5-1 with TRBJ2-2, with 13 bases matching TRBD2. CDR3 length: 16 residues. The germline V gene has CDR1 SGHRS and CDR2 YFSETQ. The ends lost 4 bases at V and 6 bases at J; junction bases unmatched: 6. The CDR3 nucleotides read TGCGCCAGCAGCCAGAAGACTAGCGGGAGGCCCGGGGAGCTGTTTTTT. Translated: CASSQKTSGRPGELFF.

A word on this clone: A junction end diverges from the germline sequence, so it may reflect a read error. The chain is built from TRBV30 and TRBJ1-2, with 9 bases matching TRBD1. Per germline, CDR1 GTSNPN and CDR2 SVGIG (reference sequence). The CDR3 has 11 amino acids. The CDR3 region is CAWSVGDRVSF. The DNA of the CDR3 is TGTGCCTGGAGTGTAGGGGACAGGGTTTCCTTC.

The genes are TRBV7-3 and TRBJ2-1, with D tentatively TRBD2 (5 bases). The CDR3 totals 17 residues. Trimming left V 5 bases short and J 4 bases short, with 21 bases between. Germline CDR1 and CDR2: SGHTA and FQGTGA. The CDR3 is CASSRHSGVSGYNEQFF. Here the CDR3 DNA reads TGTGCCAGCAGCCGACACTCCGGGGTTTCGGGATACAATGAGCAGTTCTTC.

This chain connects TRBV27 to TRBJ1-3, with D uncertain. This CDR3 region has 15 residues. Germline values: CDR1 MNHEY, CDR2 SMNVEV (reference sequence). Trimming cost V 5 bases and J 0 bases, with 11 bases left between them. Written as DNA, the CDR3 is TGTGCCAGCAGTCCGACCCAGCTCTCTGGAAACACCATATATTTT. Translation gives CASSPTQLSGNTIYF.

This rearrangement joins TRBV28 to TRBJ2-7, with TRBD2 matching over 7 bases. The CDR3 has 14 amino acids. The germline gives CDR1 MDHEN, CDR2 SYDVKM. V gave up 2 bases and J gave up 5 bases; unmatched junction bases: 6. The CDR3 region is CASSLGGVGHEQYF. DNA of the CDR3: TGTGCCAGCAGTTTAGGGGGGGTCGGACACGAGCAGTACTTC.

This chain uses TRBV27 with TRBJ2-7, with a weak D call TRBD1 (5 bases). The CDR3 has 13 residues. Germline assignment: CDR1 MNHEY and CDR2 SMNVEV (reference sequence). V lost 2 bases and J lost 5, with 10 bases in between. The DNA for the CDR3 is TGTGCCAGCAGTTTAAAGGGGTTCCACGAGCAGTACTTC. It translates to CASSLKGFHEQYF.

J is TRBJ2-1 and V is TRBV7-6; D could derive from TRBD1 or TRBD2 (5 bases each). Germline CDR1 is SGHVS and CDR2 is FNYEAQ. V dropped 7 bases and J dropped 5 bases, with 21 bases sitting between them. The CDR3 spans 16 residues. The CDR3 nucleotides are TGTGCCAGCACCTCGCGGGTGGGGGATTATGACAATGAGCAGTTCTTC. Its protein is CASTSRVGDYDNEQFF.

Here the CDR3 DNA reads TGTGCCAGCAGCTTAGTAGAGGCTCGTGAAGCTTTCTTT. This codes for CASSLVEAREAFF. The V and J genes are TRBV7-2 and TRBJ1-1; no clear D. CDR3 length: 13 amino acids. Trimming took off 1 base at V and 7 bases at J, with 10 bases between the two ends. Germline CDR1 SGHTA, CDR2 FQGNSA.

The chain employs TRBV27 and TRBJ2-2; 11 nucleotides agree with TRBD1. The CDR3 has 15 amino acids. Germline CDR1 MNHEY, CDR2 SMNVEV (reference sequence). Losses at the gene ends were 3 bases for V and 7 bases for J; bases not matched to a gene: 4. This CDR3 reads CASSFGQGAGGELFF. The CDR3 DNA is TGTGCCAGCAGTTTTGGACAGGGGGCCGGCGGGGAGCTGTTTTTT.

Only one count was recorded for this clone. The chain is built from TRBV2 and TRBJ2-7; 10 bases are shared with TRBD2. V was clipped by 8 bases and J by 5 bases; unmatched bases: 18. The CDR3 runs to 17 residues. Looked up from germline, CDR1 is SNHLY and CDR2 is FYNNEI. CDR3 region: CASLVLSSSGRNNEQYF. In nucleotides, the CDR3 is TGTGCCAGCTTGGTCCTATCCTCTAGCGGGAGAAACAACGAGCAGTACTTC.

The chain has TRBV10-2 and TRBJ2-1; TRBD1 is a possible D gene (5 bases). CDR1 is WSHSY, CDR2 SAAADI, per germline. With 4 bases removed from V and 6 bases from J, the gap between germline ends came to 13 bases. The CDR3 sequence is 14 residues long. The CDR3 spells CASSVGRVGNEQFF. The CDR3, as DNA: TGCGCCAGCAGTGTGGGCAGGGTGGGCAATGAGCAGTTCTTC.

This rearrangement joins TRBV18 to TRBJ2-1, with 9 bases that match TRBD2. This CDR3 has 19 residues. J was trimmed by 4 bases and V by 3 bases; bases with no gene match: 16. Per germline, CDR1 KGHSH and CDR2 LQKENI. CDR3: CASSPTKGAGGSRYNEQFF. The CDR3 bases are TGTGCCAGCTCACCGACCAAGGGAGCGGGGGGATCCCGATACAATGAGCAGTTCTTC.

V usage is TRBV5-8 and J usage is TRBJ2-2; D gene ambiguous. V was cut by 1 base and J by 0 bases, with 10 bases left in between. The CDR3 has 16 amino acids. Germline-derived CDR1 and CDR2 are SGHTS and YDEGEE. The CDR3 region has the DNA TGTGCCAGCAGCTTGTCCAAGGGCGCGAACACCGGGGAGCTGTTTTTT. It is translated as CASSLSKGANTGELFF. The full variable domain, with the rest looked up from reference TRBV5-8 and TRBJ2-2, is EAGVTQSPTHLIKTRGQQATLRCSPISGHTSVYWYQQALGLGLQFLLWYDEGEERNRGNFPPRFSGRQFPNYSSELNVNALELEDSALYLCASSLSKGANTGELFFGEGSRLTVL.

The CDR3 bases are TGTGCCACCACTCCCCCGGGCACCTCCTACGAGCAGTACTTC. This encodes CATTPPGTSYEQYF. The V gene is TRBV10-3, the J gene TRBJ2-7, with D unresolved. Germline values: CDR1 ENHRY, CDR2 SYGVKD. This CDR3 has 14 amino acids. Between the trimmed V and J ends, which lost 10 bases and 0 bases, there was a span of 16 bases.

DNA of the CDR3: TGTGCCAGCAGTTTAGGCTCTAGCTTCGAGCAGTACTTC. Its translation: CASSLGSSFEQYF. The rearrangement joins TRBV27 to TRBJ2-7; perhaps TRBD2 as D (5 bases). V was pared by 2 bases and J by 6 bases, with 11 bases between. The germline CDR1 and CDR2 sequences are MNHEY and SMNVEV (reference sequence). The CDR3 runs 13 residues.

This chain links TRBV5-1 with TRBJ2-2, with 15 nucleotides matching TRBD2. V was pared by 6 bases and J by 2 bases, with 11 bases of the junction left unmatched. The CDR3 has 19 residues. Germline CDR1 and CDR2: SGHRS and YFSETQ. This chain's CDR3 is CASTLIPGLAGGNTGELFF. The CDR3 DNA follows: TGCGCCAGCACCCTGATACCGGGACTAGCGGGAGGCAACACCGGGGAGCTGTTTTTT.

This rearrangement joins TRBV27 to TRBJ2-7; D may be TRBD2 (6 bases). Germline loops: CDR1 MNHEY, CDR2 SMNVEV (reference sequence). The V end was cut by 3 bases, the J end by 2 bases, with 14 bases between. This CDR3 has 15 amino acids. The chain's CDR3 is CASSFLGTSPYEQYF. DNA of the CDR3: TGTGCCAGCAGTTTTCTCGGGACTTCACCCTACGAGCAGTACTTC.

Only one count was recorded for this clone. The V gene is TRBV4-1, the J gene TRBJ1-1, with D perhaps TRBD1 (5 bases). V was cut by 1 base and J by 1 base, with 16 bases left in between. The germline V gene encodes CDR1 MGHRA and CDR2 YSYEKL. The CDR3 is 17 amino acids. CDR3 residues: CASSQGVRRDGNTEAFF. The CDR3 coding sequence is TGCGCCAGCAGCCAAGGCGTCCGCAGGGACGGGAACACTGAAGCTTTCTTT.

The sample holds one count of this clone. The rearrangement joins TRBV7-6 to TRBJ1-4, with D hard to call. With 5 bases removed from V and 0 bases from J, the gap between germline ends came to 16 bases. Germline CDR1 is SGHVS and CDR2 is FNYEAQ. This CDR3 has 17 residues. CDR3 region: CASSLHEEEATNEKLFF. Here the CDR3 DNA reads TGTGCCAGCAGCCTCCATGAGGAGGAGGCAACTAATGAAAAACTGTTTTTT.

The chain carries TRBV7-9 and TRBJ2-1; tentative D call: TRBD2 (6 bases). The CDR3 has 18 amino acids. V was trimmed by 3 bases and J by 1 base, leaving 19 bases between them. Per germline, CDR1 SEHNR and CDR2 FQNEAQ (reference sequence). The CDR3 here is CASSFTPQTSISYNEQFF. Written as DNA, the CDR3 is TGTGCCAGCAGCTTTACCCCTCAGACTAGTATTTCCTACAATGAGCAGTTCTTC.

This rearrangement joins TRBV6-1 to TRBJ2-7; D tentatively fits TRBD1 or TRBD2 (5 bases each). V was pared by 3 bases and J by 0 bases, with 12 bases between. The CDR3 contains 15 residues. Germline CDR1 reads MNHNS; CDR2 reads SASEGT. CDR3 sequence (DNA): TGTGCCAGCAGTGAGGGGGACGGGACCTCCTACGAGCAGTACTTC. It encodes CASSEGDGTSYEQYF.